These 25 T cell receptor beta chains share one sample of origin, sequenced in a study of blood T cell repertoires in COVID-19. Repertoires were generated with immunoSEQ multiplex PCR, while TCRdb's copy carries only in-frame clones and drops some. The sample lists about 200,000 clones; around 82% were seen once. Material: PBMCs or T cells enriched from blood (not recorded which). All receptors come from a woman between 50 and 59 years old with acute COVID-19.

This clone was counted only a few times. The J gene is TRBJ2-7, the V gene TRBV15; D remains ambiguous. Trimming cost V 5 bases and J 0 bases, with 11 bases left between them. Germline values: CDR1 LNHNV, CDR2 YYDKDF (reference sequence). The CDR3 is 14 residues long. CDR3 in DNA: TGTGCCACCAGCGAAGACTTCCGCTCCTACGAGCAGTACGTC. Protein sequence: CATSEDFRSYEQYV.

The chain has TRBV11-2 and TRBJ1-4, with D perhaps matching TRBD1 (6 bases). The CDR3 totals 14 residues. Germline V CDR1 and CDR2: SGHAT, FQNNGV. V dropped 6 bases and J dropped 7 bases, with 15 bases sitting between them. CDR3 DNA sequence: TGTGCCAGCAGATCTACAGGGTTAGGTGAAAAACTGTTTTTT. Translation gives CASRSTGLGEKLFF.

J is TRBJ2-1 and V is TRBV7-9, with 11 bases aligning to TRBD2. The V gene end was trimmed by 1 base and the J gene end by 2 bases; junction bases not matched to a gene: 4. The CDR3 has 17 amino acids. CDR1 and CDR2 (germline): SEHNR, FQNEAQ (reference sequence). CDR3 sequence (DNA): TGTGCCAGCAGCTTAGTGTGGGGACTAGCGGCCTACAATGAGCAGTTCTTC. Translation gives CASSLVWGLAAYNEQFF. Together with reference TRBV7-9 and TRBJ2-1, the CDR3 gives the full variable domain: DTGVSQNPRHKITKRGQNVTFRCDPISEHNRLYWYRQTLGQGPEFLTYFQNEAQLEKSRLLSDRFSAERPKGSFSTLEIQRTEQGDSAMYLCASSLVWGLAAYNEQFFGPGTRLTVL.

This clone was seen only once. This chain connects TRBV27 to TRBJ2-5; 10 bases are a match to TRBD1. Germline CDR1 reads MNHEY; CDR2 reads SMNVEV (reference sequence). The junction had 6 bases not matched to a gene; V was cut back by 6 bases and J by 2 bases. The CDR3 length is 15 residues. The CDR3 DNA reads TGTGCCAGCAGATTTGCGGGACAGGGGCAAGAGACCCAGTACTTC. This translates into CASRFAGQGQETQYF.

CDR3 nucleotides: TGTGCCAGCAGCAATACCGGAGGCTATCAGCCCCAGCATTTT. It translates to CASSNTGGYQPQHF. The chain combines TRBV7-2 with TRBJ1-5; D ambiguous. The CDR3 runs to 14 residues. The V end lost 5 bases, the J end lost 5 bases, and 13 bases lay between the germline ends. Germline CDR1 SGHTA, CDR2 FQGNSA.

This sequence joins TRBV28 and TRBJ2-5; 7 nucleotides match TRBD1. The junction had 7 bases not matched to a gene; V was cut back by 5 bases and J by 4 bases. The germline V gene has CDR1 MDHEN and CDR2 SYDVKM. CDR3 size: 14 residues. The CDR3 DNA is TGTGCCAGCAGTCCCCATACAGGGGTAGAGACCCAGTACTTC. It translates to CASSPHTGVETQYF.

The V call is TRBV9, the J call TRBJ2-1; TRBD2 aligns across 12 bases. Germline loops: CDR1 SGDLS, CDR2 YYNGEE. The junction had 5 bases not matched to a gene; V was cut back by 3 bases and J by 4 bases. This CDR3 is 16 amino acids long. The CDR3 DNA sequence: TGTGCCAGCAGCGACGTACTAGCGGGGGGTTACAATGAGCAGTTCTTC. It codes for CASSDVLAGGYNEQFF.

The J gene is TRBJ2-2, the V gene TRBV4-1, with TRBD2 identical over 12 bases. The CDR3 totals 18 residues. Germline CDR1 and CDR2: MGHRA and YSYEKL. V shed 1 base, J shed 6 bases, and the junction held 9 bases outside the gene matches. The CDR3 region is CASSQGTLGLAGSGELFF. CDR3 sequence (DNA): TGCGCCAGCAGCCAAGGTACCCTCGGACTAGCGGGGTCCGGGGAGCTGTTTTTT.

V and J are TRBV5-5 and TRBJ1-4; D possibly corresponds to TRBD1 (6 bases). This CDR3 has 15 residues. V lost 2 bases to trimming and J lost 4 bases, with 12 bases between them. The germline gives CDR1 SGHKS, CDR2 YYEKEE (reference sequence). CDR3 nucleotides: TGTGCCAGCAGCTTAAAGGCAGGGGATAATGAAAAACTGTTTTTT. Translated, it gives CASSLKAGDNEKLFF.

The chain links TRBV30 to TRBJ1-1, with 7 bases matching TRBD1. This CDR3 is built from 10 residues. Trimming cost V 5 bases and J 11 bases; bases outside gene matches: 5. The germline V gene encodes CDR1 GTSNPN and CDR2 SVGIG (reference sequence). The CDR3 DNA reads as TGTGCCTGGTCGGGACAGATGGCTTTCTTT. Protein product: CAWSGQMAFF. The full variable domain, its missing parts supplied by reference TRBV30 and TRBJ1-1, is SQTIHQWPATLVQPVGSPLSLECTVEGTSNPNLYWYRQAAGRGLQLLFYSVGIGQISSEVPQNLSASRPQDRQFILSSKKLLLSDSGFYLCAWSGQMAFFGQGTRLTVV.

CDR3 in amino acids: CASSLGRGVGATEAFF. The CDR3 bases are TGTGCCAGCAGCTTGGGGCGGGGAGTGGGAGCGACTGAAGCTTTCTTT. The chain has TRBV5-5 and TRBJ1-1; D is uncertain. Germline V CDR1 and CDR2: SGHKS, YYEKEE (reference sequence). The CDR3 totals 16 residues. V was clipped by 0 bases and J by 5 bases, with 17 bases between them.

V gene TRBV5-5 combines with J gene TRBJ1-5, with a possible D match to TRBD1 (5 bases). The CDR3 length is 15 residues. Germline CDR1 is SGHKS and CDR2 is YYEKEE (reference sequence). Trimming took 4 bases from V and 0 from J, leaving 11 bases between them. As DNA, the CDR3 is TGTGCCAGCAGCCCGCAAGGGGATAGCAATCAGCCCCAGCATTTT. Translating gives CASSPQGDSNQPQHF.

The CDR3 region is CASSVTGGNTEAFF. The CDR3, as DNA: TGTGCCAGCTCAGTGACAGGGGGGAACACTGAAGCTTTCTTT. The J gene is TRBJ1-1, the V gene TRBV18, with 9 bases fitting TRBD1. Unmatched junction bases numbered 2, after V lost 5 bases and J lost 1 base. CDR3 length: 14 residues. Germline V gene data show CDR1 as KGHSH and CDR2 as LQKENI. The entire variable domain, with the rest obtained from reference TRBV18 and TRBJ1-1, is as follows: NAGVMQNPRHLVRRRGQEARLRCSPMKGHSHVYWYRQLPEEGLKFMVYLQKENIIDESGMPKERFSAEFPKEGPSILRIQQVVRGDSAAYFCASSVTGGNTEAFFGQGTRLTVV.

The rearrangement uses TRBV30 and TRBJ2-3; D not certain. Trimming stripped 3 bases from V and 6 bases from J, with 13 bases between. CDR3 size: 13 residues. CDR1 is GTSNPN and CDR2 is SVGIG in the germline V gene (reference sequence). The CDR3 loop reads CAWSPPHGDTQYF. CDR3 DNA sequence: TGTGCCTGGAGCCCCCCGCACGGGGATACGCAGTATTTT.

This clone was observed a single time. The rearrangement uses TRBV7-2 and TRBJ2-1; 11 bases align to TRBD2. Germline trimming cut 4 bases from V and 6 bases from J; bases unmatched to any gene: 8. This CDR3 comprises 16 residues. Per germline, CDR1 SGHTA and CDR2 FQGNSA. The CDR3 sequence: CASSSRLAGNPNEQFF. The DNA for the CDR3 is TGTGCCAGCAGCTCCCGACTAGCGGGGAACCCCAATGAGCAGTTCTTC.

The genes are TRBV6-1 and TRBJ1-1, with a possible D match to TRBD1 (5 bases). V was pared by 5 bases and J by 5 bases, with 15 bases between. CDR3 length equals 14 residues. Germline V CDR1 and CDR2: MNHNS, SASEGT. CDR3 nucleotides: TGTGCCAGCAGTTCAGAAGGGGATATAACTGAAGCTTTCTTT. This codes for CASSSEGDITEAFF.

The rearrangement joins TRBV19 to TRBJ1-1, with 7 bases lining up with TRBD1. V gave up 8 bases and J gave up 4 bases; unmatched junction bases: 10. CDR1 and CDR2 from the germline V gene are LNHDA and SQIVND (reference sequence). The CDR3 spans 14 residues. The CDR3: CASRPLQGTTEAFF. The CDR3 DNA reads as TGTGCCAGTCGACCCCTACAGGGGACCACTGAAGCTTTCTTT.

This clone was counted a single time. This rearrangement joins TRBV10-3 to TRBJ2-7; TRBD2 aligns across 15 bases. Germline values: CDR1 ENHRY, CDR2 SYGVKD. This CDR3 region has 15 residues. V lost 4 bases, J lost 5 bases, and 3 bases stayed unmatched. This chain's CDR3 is CAISAGLAGGDEQYV. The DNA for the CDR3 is TGTGCCATCAGTGCGGGACTAGCGGGGGGCGACGAGCAGTACGTC.

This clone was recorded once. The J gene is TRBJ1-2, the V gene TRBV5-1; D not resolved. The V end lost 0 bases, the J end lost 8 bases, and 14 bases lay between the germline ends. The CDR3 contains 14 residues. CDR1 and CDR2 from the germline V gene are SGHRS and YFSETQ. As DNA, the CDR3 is TGCGCCAGCAGCTTGGTGGGAGCCCCGTCCGGCTACACCTTC. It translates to CASSLVGAPSGYTF.

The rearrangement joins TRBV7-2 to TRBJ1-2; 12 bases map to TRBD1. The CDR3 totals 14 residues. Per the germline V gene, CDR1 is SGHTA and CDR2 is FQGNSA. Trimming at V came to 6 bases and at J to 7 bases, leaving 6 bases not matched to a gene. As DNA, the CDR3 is TGTGCCAGCAGACCGGGACAGGGGGCATCTGGCTACACCTTC. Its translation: CASRPGQGASGYTF.

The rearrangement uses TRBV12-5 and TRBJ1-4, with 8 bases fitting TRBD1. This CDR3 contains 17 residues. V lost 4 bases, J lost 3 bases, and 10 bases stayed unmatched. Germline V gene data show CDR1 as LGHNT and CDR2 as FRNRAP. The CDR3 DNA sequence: TGTGCTAGTGGTTCCCAACAGGGGGACGGACCTAATGAAAAACTGTTTTTT. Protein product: CASGSQQGDGPNEKLFF.

This CDR3 reads CASSAGQGRLHGYTF. CDR3 bases: TGTGCCAGCAGCGCGGGACAGGGGCGTCTTCATGGCTACACCTTC. The rearrangement links TRBV11-3 to TRBJ1-2; 10 bases line up with TRBD1. Per germline, CDR1 SGHNT and CDR2 YENEEA. CDR3 length equals 15 residues. Trimming cost V 5 bases and J 6 bases; bases outside gene matches: 9.

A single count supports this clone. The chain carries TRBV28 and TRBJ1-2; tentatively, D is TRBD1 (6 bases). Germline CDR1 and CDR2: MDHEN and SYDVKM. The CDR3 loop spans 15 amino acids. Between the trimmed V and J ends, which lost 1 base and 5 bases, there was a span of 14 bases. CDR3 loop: CASSLSFGQIYGYTF. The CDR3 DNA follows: TGTGCCAGCAGTTTATCCTTTGGACAGATTTATGGCTACACCTTC.

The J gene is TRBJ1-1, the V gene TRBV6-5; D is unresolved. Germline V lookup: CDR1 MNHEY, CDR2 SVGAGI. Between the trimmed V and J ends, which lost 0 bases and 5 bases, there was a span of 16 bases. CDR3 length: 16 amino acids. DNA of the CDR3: TGTGCCAGCAGTTACTCTTCCGGGATCCTCTCGACTGAAGCTTTCTTT. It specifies CASSYSSGILSTEAFF.

CDR3 protein: CASSRPGNTIYF. Here the CDR3 DNA reads TGTGCCAGTTCCCGTCCTGGAAACACCATATATTTT. The V call is TRBV11-2, the J call TRBJ1-3; no firm D call. The V end lost 9 bases, the J end lost 2 bases, and 8 bases lay between the germline ends. The V gene's germline CDR1 is SGHAT and CDR2 FQNNGV. The length of the CDR3 is 12 residues.